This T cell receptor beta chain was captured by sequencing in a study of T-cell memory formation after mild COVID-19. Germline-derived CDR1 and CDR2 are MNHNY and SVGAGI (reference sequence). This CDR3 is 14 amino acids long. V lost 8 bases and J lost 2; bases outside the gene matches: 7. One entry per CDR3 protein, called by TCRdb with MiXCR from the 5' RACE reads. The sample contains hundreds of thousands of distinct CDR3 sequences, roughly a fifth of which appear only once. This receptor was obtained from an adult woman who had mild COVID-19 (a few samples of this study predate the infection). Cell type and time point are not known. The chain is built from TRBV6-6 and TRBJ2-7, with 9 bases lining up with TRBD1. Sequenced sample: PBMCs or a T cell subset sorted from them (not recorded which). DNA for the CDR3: TGTGCCAGCGTGATCGGGACAGGGCCCTACGAGCAGTACTTC. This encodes CASVIGTGPYEQYF.